This T cell receptor (beta chain) was identified during a study of Graves' ophthalmopathy and Graves' hyperthyroidism. The diagnosis combined clinical symptoms, thyroxine, TRAb, thyroid ultrasound and orbital computed tomography scans. RNA transcripts were the template, and TCR beta CDR3 regions were amplified from them. The authors performed first-round RT-PCR with HTBI primers and then a second-round multiplex PCR. Each CDR3 protein is one row after TCRdb ran MiXCR on the multiplex PCR reads. The sample lists about 160,000 distinct CDR3 sequences, approximately 38% occurring once. V dropped 4 bases and J dropped 3 bases, with 9 bases sitting between them. There are 13 residues in the CDR3. The germline V gene encodes CDR1 ENHRY and CDR2 SYGVKD. This clonotype occurred many times.

The sequencing input was peripheral blood. The clonotype comes from a woman aged 40 to 50 with Graves' ophthalmopathy. The chain employs TRBV10-3 and TRBJ1-1; possibly TRBD1 for D (5 bases). The CDR3 sequence is CAISVQGDTEAFF. CDR3 bases: TGTGCCATCAGTGTCCAGGGTGACACTGAAGCTTTCTTT.